Below are 11 T cell receptor beta chains sequenced from a single sample in a study of T-cell memory formation after mild COVID-19. TCRdb fed the 5' RACE reads into MiXCR, producing one record per CDR3 protein. Of 350,000 to 500,000 distinct CDR3 sequences listed, roughly 17% were seen once; the top ten hold 20% to 25%. Material: PBMCs or a T cell subset sorted from them (not recorded which). Source of these receptors: a man between 18 and 35 years old who had mild COVID-19 (a few samples of this study predate the infection). Cell type and time point are not known.

This clonotype was detected ten times or more. This chain joins TRBV29-1 and TRBJ1-1; the D is unclear. Trimming took off 0 bases at V and 4 bases at J, with 12 bases between the two ends. Germline V lookup: CDR1 SQVTM, CDR2 ANQGSEA. CDR3 length: 14 amino acids. The CDR3 is CSVEDTVKGTEAFF. DNA for the CDR3: TGCAGCGTTGAAGATACGGTAAAAGGCACTGAAGCTTTCTTT.

This chain connects TRBV5-6 to TRBJ2-6; D remains ambiguous. In germline, CDR1 is SGHDT, CDR2 YYEEEE. This CDR3 comprises 13 residues. V was cut by 0 bases and J by 9 bases, with 7 bases left in between. CDR3 sequence (DNA): TGTGCCAGCAGCTTGGGAGACAACAACGTCCTGACTTTC. Its translation: CASSLGDNNVLTF. The variable domain in full, with the rest retrieved from reference TRBV5-6 and TRBJ2-6, is DAGVTQSPTHLIKTRGQQVTLRCSPKSGHDTVSWYQQALGQGPQFIFQYYEEEERQRGNFPDRFSGHQFPNYSSELNVNALLLGDSALYLCASSLGDNNVLTFGAGSRLTVL.

The chain is built from TRBV12-3 or TRBV12-4 and TRBJ2-7, with D hard to call. Trimming shortened V by 6 bases and J by 2 bases, and 8 bases separated the two germline ends. The CDR3 covers 12 residues. This CDR3 is CASSGSAYEQYF. The CDR3 region has the DNA TGTGCCAGCAGCGGGTCTGCCTACGAGCAGTACTTC.

The chain is built from TRBV7-8 and TRBJ1-6; D remains unclear. The CDR3 consists of 16 residues. Per germline, CDR1 SGHVS and CDR2 FQNEAQ. V gave up 5 bases and J gave up 0 bases, with 11 bases separating them. CDR3 residues: CASSAPPSSYNSPLHF. The CDR3 coding sequence is TGTGCCAGCAGCGCACCCCCCAGCTCCTATAATTCACCCCTCCACTTT.

The rearrangement joins TRBV6-2 or TRBV6-3 to TRBJ2-2, with TRBD2 as a possible D gene (5 bases). V lost 6 bases and J 7 bases, leaving 18 bases between the germline ends. Germline CDR1 reads MNHEY; CDR2 reads SVGEGT. The CDR3 is made up of 15 amino acids. The DNA for the CDR3 is TGTGCCAGCAGCTATACCGGGTCCGCGGGCGGGGAGCTGTTTTTT. Its translation is CASSYTGSAGGELFF.

The chain recombines TRBV5-1 with TRBJ2-1; tentative D call: TRBD2 (7 bases). This CDR3 is built from 17 residues. Trimming removed 4 bases from V and 4 bases from J, with 21 bases in between. Per the germline V gene, CDR1 is SGHRS and CDR2 is YFSETQ. The CDR3: CASSAGYRAGAYNEQFF. DNA of the CDR3: TGCGCCAGCAGCGCAGGCTACAGGGCGGGGGCGTACAATGAGCAGTTCTTC.

There are a few counts of this clonotype. This rearrangement joins TRBV5-1 to TRBJ1-6; D might be TRBD1 (6 bases). The V gene lost 3 bases and the J gene lost 8 bases, with 12 bases spanning the gap. Germline assignment: CDR1 SGHRS and CDR2 YFSETQ. There are 14 residues in the CDR3. The CDR3 nucleotides read TGCGCCAGCAGCTCAGGACAGCTGGATTCACCCCTCCACTTT. Protein product: CASSSGQLDSPLHF.

This clonotype has just a few counts. The V gene is TRBV11-2, the J gene TRBJ2-5; the D gene is possibly TRBD1 (6 bases). V lost 2 bases to trimming and J lost 5 bases, with 9 bases between them. The CDR3 is 13 amino acids. Germline values: CDR1 SGHAT, CDR2 FQNNGV. CDR3 residues: CASSLYRVETQYF. DNA of the CDR3: TGTGCCAGCAGCTTATACAGGGTTGAGACCCAGTACTTC.

The rearrangement links TRBV29-1 to TRBJ2-5; tentative D call: TRBD2 (7 bases). Trimming shortened V by 4 bases and J by 4 bases, and 16 bases separated the two germline ends. The CDR3 contains 14 residues. Per the germline V gene, CDR1 is SQVTM and CDR2 is ANQGSEA. The CDR3 sequence: CSVVRGGAGETQYF. As DNA, the CDR3 is TGCAGCGTTGTTCGTGGGGGGGCAGGAGAGACCCAGTACTTC.

This clonotype was seen repeatedly, ten times or more. CDR3 nucleotide sequence: TGTGCCAGCAGTCAACAGGGCTACGAGCAGTACTTC. Translated, it gives CASSQQGYEQYF. The J gene is TRBJ2-7, the V gene TRBV12-3 or TRBV12-4; tentative D call: TRBD1 (6 bases). V lost 5 bases, J lost 3 bases, and 8 bases lay in between. The CDR3 totals 12 residues.

This clonotype turned up a few times. The chain recombines TRBV30 with TRBJ1-1; no clear D gene. The CDR3 has 13 residues. Germline V gene lookup returns CDR1 GTSNPN and CDR2 SVGIG (reference sequence). V lost 3 bases and J 4 bases, leaving 12 bases between the germline ends. CDR3 nucleotide sequence: TGTGCCTGGAGGACATTCGGTAGCACTGAAGCTTTCTTT. This gives the protein CAWRTFGSTEAFF.